A single sample gave rise to the 15 T cell receptor beta chains below, sequenced in a study of T-cell reconstitution after alpha-beta-depleted transplantation in children listed by TCRdb under 2016. The library was prepared using PCR. The instrument was an Illumina HiSeq 2500. To normalize quantification of the TCRbeta repertoire, the TCR libraries were built with molecular barcoding that relied on unique molecular identifiers. TCRdb cleaned the public reads at Q25 with fastp, built clones with MiXCR and kept in-frame beta chains. Entries that share a CDR3 protein sequence are merged under the most common genes and DNA. A total of fewer than 550,000 distinct CDR3 sequences appear in this sample, about 16% of them only once. Approximately 29% of the sample comes from the top ten. Interpreted using the paper, the treatment or condition label stands for: allogeneic hematopoietic cell transplantation with graft depleted of TCRalphabeta T cells and CD19 B cells.

This material consisted of PBMCs, mostly from graft donor cells, taken 360 days after TCRalphabeta/CD19-depleted stem cell transplant. The receptors were sampled from a boy less than two years old who had a stem cell transplant for Wiskott-Aldrich syndrome, so the T cells may come from the graft donor.

The rearrangement uses TRBV6-1 and TRBJ2-4; 9 bases align to TRBD2. The CDR3 totals 14 residues. Germline CDR1 is MNHNS and CDR2 is SASEGT. J gave up 0 bases and V 8 bases, and 2 bases lay outside the gene matches. The CDR3 sequence: CASGGGAAKNIQYF. CDR3 coding DNA: TGTGCCAGCGGCGGGGGGGCAGCCAAAAACATTCAGTACTTC.

There are a few counts of this clonotype. The chain has TRBV24-1 and TRBJ2-1; possibly TRBD2 for D (5 bases). The V end was cut by 7 bases, the J end by 7 bases, with 13 bases between. Germline V gives CDR1 KGHDR, CDR2 SFDVKD. This CDR3 region has 13 residues. CDR3 sequence reads: CATRASSKNEQFF. As DNA, the CDR3 is TGTGCCACCAGGGCTTCTAGCAAGAATGAGCAGTTCTTC.

The V gene is TRBV30, the J gene TRBJ2-2, with a weak D call TRBD2 (5 bases). The germline gives CDR1 GTSNPN, CDR2 SVGIG (reference sequence). The CDR3 runs 13 residues. Trimming took off 2 bases at V and 7 bases at J, with 11 bases between the two ends. In nucleotides, the CDR3 is TGTGCCTGGAGTAATGCGAGGGTCGGGGAGCTGTTTTTT. Translation: CAWSNARVGELFF.

This clonotype was counted between two and nine times. This chain links TRBV18 with TRBJ2-2; D unclear. Germline lookup yields CDR1 KGHSH and CDR2 LQKENI. The V gene lost 1 base and the J gene lost 8 bases, with 8 bases spanning the gap. The CDR3 spans 13 residues. The CDR3 loop is CASSPREKGELFF. CDR3 nucleotides: TGTGCCAGCTCACCACGGGAAAAGGGGGAGCTGTTTTTT.

V is TRBV12-3 or TRBV12-4 and J is TRBJ2-6; D gene uncertain. V lost 0 bases and J 4 bases, leaving 10 bases between the germline ends. CDR3 size: 16 residues. In DNA form, the CDR3 reads TGTGCCAGCAGTTTAGCGCTAATAAGCGGGGCCAACGTCCTGACTTTC. It specifies CASSLALISGANVLTF.

The chain uses TRBV2 and TRBJ1-1, with TRBD1 identical over 9 bases. Losses at the gene ends were 5 bases for V and 3 bases for J; bases not matched to a gene: 4. Germline CDR1 and CDR2: SNHLY and FYNNEI. The CDR3 length is 14 residues. CDR3 coding DNA: TGTGCCAGCAGTTCACAGGGGGCTCACACTGAAGCTTTCTTT. Protein: CASSSQGAHTEAFF.

The chain employs TRBV5-1 and TRBJ2-7, with TRBD1 matching over 7 bases. The CDR3 runs 14 residues. J lost 6 bases, V lost 6 bases, and 12 bases had no gene match. The germline V gene encodes CDR1 SGHRS and CDR2 YFSETQ. CDR3 sequence reads: CASMIGQAFSEQYF. DNA for the CDR3: TGCGCCAGCATGATCGGACAGGCCTTCTCCGAGCAGTACTTC.

In its sample, this clonotype was seen a few times. The chain has TRBV3-1 and TRBJ2-4; D might be TRBD1 or TRBD2, each matching 6 bases. The CDR3 is 22 amino acids. The germline V and J ends were trimmed by 0 bases and 0 bases, with 27 bases remaining between them. CDR1 LGHDT and CDR2 YNNKEL come from the germline V gene (reference sequence). CDR3 nucleotides: TGTGCCAGCAGCCAAGAGTTTTTCCAGGGGAGCCGGGGGATGGAAGCCAAAAACATTCAGTACTTC. Its translation is CASSQEFFQGSRGMEAKNIQYF.

The chain combines TRBV3-1 with TRBJ2-5; TRBD2 is a possible D gene (6 bases). CDR1 is LGHDT and CDR2 is YNNKEL in the germline V gene (reference sequence). Trimming pared 6 bases from V and 4 bases from J, leaving 15 bases between. The CDR3 has 14 residues. As DNA, the CDR3 is TGTGCCAGCAGTTACCTGACTAGAGGAGAGACCCAGTACTTC. Encoded protein: CASSYLTRGETQYF.

The chain is built from TRBV2 and TRBJ2-2; a possible D gene is TRBD1 (6 bases). Germline V CDR1 and CDR2: SNHLY, FYNNEI. The V and J ends lost 5 bases and 6 bases respectively, with 13 bases between them. The CDR3 is 14 residues long. CDR3 protein: CASSPGVIAGELFF. The DNA of the CDR3 is TGTGCCAGCAGTCCAGGGGTTATCGCCGGGGAGCTGTTTTTT.

This clonotype was detected a few times. The chain is built from TRBV2 and TRBJ2-3; the D call may be TRBD1 or TRBD2 (5 bases each). The CDR3 has 17 amino acids. The germline V and J ends were trimmed by 4 bases and 1 base, with 18 bases remaining between them. CDR1 is SNHLY, CDR2 FYNNEI, per germline. CDR3 sequence: CASSVEGRVLRTDTQYF. In nucleotides, the CDR3 is TGTGCCAGCAGTGTTGAGGGGCGCGTCCTACGCACAGATACGCAGTATTTT.

This clonotype was counted once. Germline is not matched at one junction end, which may reflect a read error. This rearrangement joins TRBV7-2 to TRBJ2-2, with D possibly matching TRBD1 (6 bases). In germline, CDR1 is SGHTA, CDR2 FQGNSA. This CDR3 contains 15 residues. CDR3 bases: TGTGACAGCAGCTTAGAGGGACACATTTTAAGGGAGCTGTTTTTT. As protein: CDSSLEGHILRELFF. Combining the CDR3 with reference TRBV7-2 and TRBJ2-2 gives the whole variable domain GAGVSQSPSNKVTEKGKDVELRCDPISGHTALYWYRQSLGQGLEFLIYFQGNSAPDKSGLPSDRFSAERTGGSVSTLTIQRTQQEDSAVYLCDSSLEGHILRELFFGEGSRLTVL.

The gene calls are TRBV5-5 and TRBJ2-7, with 8 bases fitting TRBD2. With 0 bases clipped from V and 4 bases from J, the junction kept 9 bases outside the gene matches. This CDR3 comprises 16 residues. Germline-derived CDR1 and CDR2 are SGHKS and YYEKEE (reference sequence). Here the CDR3 reads CASSLGSGGTFYEQYF. The CDR3 bases are TGTGCCAGCAGCTTGGGGAGCGGGGGCACTTTTTACGAGCAGTACTTC.

This clonotype was counted a few times. The V gene is TRBV5-4, the J gene TRBJ2-3, with 7 nucleotides matching TRBD2. V lost 0 bases to trimming and J lost 6 bases; unmatched junction nucleotides: 4. Per germline, CDR1 SGHNT and CDR2 YYREEE (reference sequence). There are 14 residues in the CDR3. Here the CDR3 reads CASSLVAGGDTQYF. The CDR3 DNA follows: TGTGCCAGCAGCTTGGTAGCGGGTGGGGATACGCAGTATTTT.

The chain carries TRBV7-2 and TRBJ2-3, with TRBD2 as a possible D gene (6 bases). V lost 1 base to trimming and J lost 2 bases, with 10 bases between them. The germline V gene encodes CDR1 SGHTA and CDR2 FQGNSA. The CDR3 is made up of 15 amino acids. CDR3 loop: CASSLVSGPTDTQYF. As DNA, the CDR3 is TGTGCCAGCAGCTTAGTTAGCGGACCCACAGATACGCAGTATTTT.